The source of this TCR beta chain is a study of cytomegalovirus exposure and HLA in healthy donors. Study in general: HLA-typed donors contributed about 85 million unique TCRs, which were held in an early data release. Ancestry clustering placed about 86% of approximately 370 genotyped donors in the Caucasian-associated cluster.

Use of 60 Vbeta and 13 Jbeta primers characterized the PCR. Only in-frame clones appear in the TCRdb table, and some are missing; sequencing was by immunoSEQ multiplex PCR. The sample holds some 100,000 clones; nearly 80% are singletons and the top ten take 4.6%. The CDR3 has 14 amino acids. Per the germline V gene, CDR1 is LNHDA and CDR2 is SQIVND (reference sequence). V lost 7 bases, J lost 11 bases, and 14 bases stayed unmatched. Sample: PBMCs. The TCR comes from a woman between 35 and 50 years old in good health and CMV-seropositive. The chain has TRBV19 and TRBJ2-5, with 9 bases matching TRBD1. DNA of the CDR3: TGTGCCAGTAACCCCGGGACAGGGACTCGGGAGCAGTACTTC. This encodes CASNPGTGTREQYF. The variable domain in full, with the rest retrieved from reference TRBV19 and TRBJ2-5, is DGGITQSPKYLFRKEGQNVTLSCEQNLNHDAMYWYRQDPGQGLRLIYYSQIVNDFQKGDIAEGYSVSREKKESFPLTVTSAQKNPTAFYLCASNPGTGTREQYFGPGTRLLVL.